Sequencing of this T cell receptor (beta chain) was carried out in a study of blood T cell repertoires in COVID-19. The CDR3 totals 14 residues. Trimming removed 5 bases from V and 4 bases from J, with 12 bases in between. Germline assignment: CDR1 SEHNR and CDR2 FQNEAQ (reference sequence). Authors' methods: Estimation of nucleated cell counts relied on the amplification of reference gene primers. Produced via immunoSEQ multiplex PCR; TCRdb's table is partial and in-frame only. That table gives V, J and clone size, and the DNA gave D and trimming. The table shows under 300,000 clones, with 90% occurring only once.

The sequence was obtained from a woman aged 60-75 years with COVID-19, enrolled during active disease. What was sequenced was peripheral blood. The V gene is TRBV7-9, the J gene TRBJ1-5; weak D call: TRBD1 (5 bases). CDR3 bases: TGTGCCAGCAGCGGTGACAGTCTGAATCAGCCCCAGCATTTT. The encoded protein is CASSGDSLNQPQHF. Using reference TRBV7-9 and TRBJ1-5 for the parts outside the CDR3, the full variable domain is DTGVSQNPRHKITKRGQNVTFRCDPISEHNRLYWYRQTLGQGPEFLTYFQNEAQLEKSRLLSDRFSAERPKGSFSTLEIQRTEQGDSAMYLCASSGDSLNQPQHFGDGTRLSIL.